This entry concerns a single T cell receptor beta chain. The antigen it recognizes is unknown. No clone much larger than this one lies a single base away; base qualities are absent. V is clipped by 2 bases and J by 6 bases, and the sequence between their germline boundaries is 8 bases long. In the germline V gene, CDR1 corresponds to SGHTA and CDR2 to FQGNSA. From the cysteine through the phenylalanine, the CDR3 covers 13 amino acids. The DNA shown is the 39-base CDR3, in frame from base 1. The sample is drawn from a study of T cell clones after liver transplantation (dated by TCRdb to between 2018 and 2021). Background for the entire study: The samples were obtained from ITN030ST, a randomized trial that attempted immunosuppression withdrawal within 2 years after liver transplantation. Of the 8 liver transplant recipients making up the studied cohort, 3 were classified as tolerant and 5 as non-tolerant. Three of the eight recipients were HCV-positive; the others were transplanted for non-autoimmune, non-viral indications. As an antigen-independent comparator for donor-reactive sequences, third party-reactive TCRbeta sequences were also identified from pre-transplant MLRs. Donor-reactive T cell clones were identified by TCRbeta sequencing after a pre-transplant mixed lymphocyte reaction and then tracked in post-transplant blood. Tolerance was defined as complete immunosuppression withdrawal for at least one year with no rise in liver enzymes beyond twice the upper limit of normal. Blood samples were taken pre-transplant, pre-randomization before withdrawal, and post-randomization after full withdrawal or failed withdrawal. The subjects received no induction therapy and were kept on standard immunosuppression until randomization at 12-24 months post-transplant. What the study reported, not specific to this receptor: Circulating donor-reactive CD4 TCRbeta sequences fell significantly post-transplant in most of the 8 subjects, irrespective of tolerance or HCV status. Because of small, heterogeneous patient numbers and non-standardized post-transplant time points, the conclusions were only preliminary. The decline in donor-reactive sequences exceeded the decline in third party-reactive sequences, suggesting partial antigen-specific deletion that was unrelated to withdrawal success. When repertoire turnover was taken into account, detection of donor-reactive sequences was significantly reduced in 7 of 8 subjects for CD4 and in 8 of 8 subjects for CD8. In a couple of subjects, low numbers of available donor cells limited the measurable donor-reactive repertoire. Because no allograft tissue specimens were available, donor-reactive T cells may have migrated into the graft instead of being deleted.

The meaning of the sample's time point label: pre-transplant. Unstimulated PBMCs, after thawing, were stained for CD3, CD4 and CD8 and then FACS-sorted into CD3+CD4+ and CD3+CD8+ populations. Each of the 8 studied subjects was randomized to immunosuppression withdrawal. The Qiagen DNeasy Blood and Tissue Kit was used to isolate genomic DNA. Using immunoSEQ, frozen genomic DNA was subjected to high-throughput TCRbeta CDR3 sequencing, a process that included PCR amplification, mapping, bias correction and internal controls. For the original study's pipeline: Productive rearrangements were kept, and unique TCRbeta sequences were defined by CDR3 nucleotide sequence plus V and J gene. For a sequence to be called donor-reactive, it needed a frequency of at least 0.01% and at least 5-fold expansion in CFSE-low cells compared with unstimulated pre-transplant cells. Minimum frequency thresholds were set for each subject on the basis of the unstimulated sample with the lowest template count, so that a detection power of at least 90% was ensured. Repertoire turnover was measured by Jensen-Shannon divergence between the top 1000 TCRbeta sequences post- and pre-transplant. Changes in detection of donor-reactive sequences were tested with two-sided Fisher's exact tests. In its TCRdb copy, this immuneACCESS table keeps in-frame sequences only and misses some clones. Where compared with another copy, unresolved V genes explain less than half of these, and the others have no known cause. V, J and clone size are those of that table, while D and trimming were read from the DNA. The table for this sample lists 98,000 or so clones; roughly four fifths of them were counted only once. The top ten hold around 0.97% of the sample.

The rearranged segments are TRBV7-2 and TRBJ1-5, with no D gene named confidently. This sequence originates from a human donor who received a liver transplant. Sequencing used CD4+ T cells from blood, obtained before liver transplant. The CDR3 loop reads CASSLKAAQPQHF. The nucleotide sequence reads TGTGCCAGCAGCTTAAAGGCGGCTCAGCCCCAGCATTTT.